This T cell receptor (beta chain) was captured in a study of regulatory T cells in long-lasting Graves disease. Indicated time point: newly diagnosed GD, antithyroid drugs for less than 3 months. The TCR library was made from RNA extracted from PBMCs. Whole-study findings and limits: It was in persistent disease that TRBV28, TRBJ1-2 and TRBJ2-5 were favored.

This CDR3 region has 16 residues. V was pared by 0 bases and J by 0 bases, with 4 bases of the junction left unmatched. CDR1 and CDR2 (germline): MGHRA, YSYEKL. For TCR beta, libraries came from iRepertoire HTBI primers and Arm-PCR of CDR3 regions. A single record per CDR3 protein comes from TCRdb applying MiXCR to the multiplex PCR reads. The sample holds about 220,000 distinct CDR3 sequences, about 19% seen once. The table lists this clonotype with many counts. Its antigen remains unidentified. These data were also reused for a study on T cells in Graves' hyperthyroidism and ophthalmopathy.

This receptor was taken from a woman younger than 45 with Graves disease. The chain joins TRBV4-1 to TRBJ1-1; TRBD1 agrees at 7 bases. The material was peripheral blood mononuclear cells (PBMCs), obtained at new diagnosis, from a patient treated with antithyroid drugs. CDR3 region: CASSQDPGQMNTEAFF. The CDR3 nucleotides are TGCGCCAGCAGCCAAGACCCGGGACAGATGAACACTGAAGCTTTCTTT.